This T cell receptor beta chain appears in the sequencing data of a study of shared clonotypes between healthy human individuals. For the study at large: CD4 naive and CD4 memory each took three plates per donor, while CD8 naive took two and CD8 memory one.

Concerning this clone itself: Its antigen remains unidentified.

Germline CDR1 reads MNHEY; CDR2 reads SMNVEV (reference sequence). V gave up 7 bases and J gave up 0 bases, with 16 bases separating them. The CDR3 loop spans 16 amino acids. The table came from immunoSEQ multiplex PCR; TCRdb's copy has only in-frame clones and leaves some out. The sample consists of a few million clones, 93% of them appearing once. Whole-study results and caveats: Shared clonotypes: 4.5% to 5% naive CD4, 3% to 3.5% naive CD8, 2.3% memory CD4, 0.35% to 0.5% memory CD8. Estimated richness was generally greater in naive than memory subsets.

The chain has TRBV27 and TRBJ2-1; D is possibly TRBD1 or TRBD2 (6 bases each). The specimen was naive CD4+ T cells from PBMCs. Subset given: CD45RA+ positively selected. The sequence was collected from a man between 18 and 29 years old in good health. Some clones in this sample may be carry-over from other donors' samples. The CDR3 DNA reads TGTGCCAGCAAGGTTAACGGGGGCGCCTCCTACAATGAGCAGTTCTTC. Translating gives CASKVNGGASYNEQFF.